The entry below gives a single T cell receptor beta chain sequence along with its context. This entry comes from a study of blood T cell repertoires in COVID-19. Study in general: Sample material is recorded as cDNA or gDNA derived from T cells, B-cell-depleted T cells, or PBMCs.

Produced via immunoSEQ multiplex PCR; TCRdb's table is partial and in-frame only. Among almost 300,000 clones listed, nearly 90% were seen once. V shed 10 bases and J shed 11 bases, with 14 bases lying between them. This CDR3 spans 11 amino acids. Germline V CDR1 and CDR2: MDHEN, SYDVKM. This chain connects TRBV28 to TRBJ1-4; D not resolved. This sequence originates from a woman under 40 with COVID-19, enrolled during active disease. The sequenced sample was peripheral blood. CDR3 amino acids: CATISGSKLFF. CDR3 coding DNA: TGTGCCACCATCTCGGGGAGCAAACTGTTTTTT. Looking up the rest from reference TRBV28 and TRBJ1-4 gives the full variable domain: DVKVTQSSRYLVKRTGEKVFLECVQDMDHENMFWYRQDPGLGLRLIYFSYDVKMKEKGDIPEGYSVSREKKERFSLILESASTNQTSMYLCATISGSKLFFGSGTQLSVL.